This TCR beta chain was observed in a study of cytomegalovirus exposure and HLA in healthy donors (dated by TCRdb to the late 2010s). With regard to the full study: In an earlier analysis of roughly 590 of the donors, approximately 260 Gb of sequence data and roughly 100 million unique TCR beta sequences from about 190 million T cells were reported. An early release that covered 500 to 800 HLA-typed donors contained approximately 300 gigabases of sequencing data and tens of millions of unique TCR sequences. Among the roughly 380 genotyped donors, around 81% belonged to the genetic ancestry cluster associated with self-reported Caucasian donors. The aim of the study was to test whether cataloging public T cell receptors could identify signatures of past pathogen exposure. The T cell repertoires of some 700 subjects were profiled by immunosequencing and related to cytomegalovirus serostatus. In addition to the first cohort of roughly 700 subjects, a separate validation cohort of 120 different subjects was used. To predict cytomegalovirus infection status, the study combined high-throughput TCR immunosequencing, statistical association of individual TCRs with disease status, and machine learning. To study patterns of TCR occurrence, a later analysis re-analyzed previously published TCR beta repertoires from 600 to 750 donors and added high-resolution HLA genotyping. In the later analysis, no new phenotypic data were used to find candidate immune exposures; instead, reliance was placed on TCR beta sequences and their occurrence across donors. An earlier analysis of about 620 of the donors applied high-throughput TCR beta sequencing to assess whether each TCR beta V gene segment acted as functional or pseudogenic. Donor age, sex, ethnicity and CMV serostatus were collected together with the repertoire data. A later genetic analysis used genome-wide SNP genotypes for about three fifths of the 666 donors, treating that subset as a discovery cohort. Every discovery cohort repertoire had been produced on one sequencing platform. HLA typing covered class I and class II loci at four-digit resolution. Typing coverage differed by locus: A, B, C, DRB1 and DQB1 were typed in about 620-640 donors, DQA1 in 522, DPA1 in some 610, and DPB1 in roughly 450. Roughly 5 DR-DQ haplotypes were treated as single units for association and clustering because of strong linkage in the cohort. Across roughly 420 genotyped donors of the cohort, an average of about 240,000 unique TCR beta nucleotide sequences per donor were sequenced, and roughly a sixth of those sequences were non-productive. Overall study results and their limits: Specific HLA alleles were associated with around 18,000 TCR beta sequences at a false discovery rate of 0.05 in a later analysis. According to a later genetic analysis, donors in an Asian-associated ancestry cluster had fewer N-insertions in productive TCRs than the approximately 710-donor mean. A later analysis found that most CMV-associated TCR beta chains appeared HLA-restricted, with HLA associations seemingly driven largely by CMV exposure. A later analysis reported that several top co-occurrence clusters appeared linked to parvovirus B19, influenza, CMV and Epstein-Barr virus. It was suggested by the authors that the approach could potentially be generalized to other disease states and immunological phenotypes. CMV serostatus was the only immune exposure information available for the cohort. Because HLA typing was missing for some donors at each locus, association tests included only the typed subset. This cohort had only TCR beta chains sequenced, and the lack of alpha or paired-chain data limited which features could be detected. Linkage disequilibrium might explain the correlated functional status among segregating V segments, but an unknown experimental factor could not be excluded. Three of the identified cytomegalovirus-associated TCR beta chains were confirmed in vitro to be specific for cytomegalovirus antigens. According to a later analysis, TCR association rates differed among HLA loci, with DRB1 alleles showing the most associated TCRs and HLA-C alleles showing the fewest. The study gave a list of over 150 TCR beta chains associated with cytomegalovirus. A further reported finding was that TCR beta sequences accurately predicted the HLA-A and HLA-B alleles for most subjects in the first cohort. A later genetic analysis associated a missense DCLRE1C variant with V-gene and J-gene trimming of TCR beta chains, and an independent cohort replicated the association. A cluster of highly shared sequence variants was judged likely to be a technical artifact of the sequencing pipeline. Broadly in line with IMGT annotations, most TCR beta V segments showed up in productive rearrangements about 87% or about 30% of the time in an earlier analysis of 587 of the donors. Presence/absence analyses assumed roughly uniform sequencing depth across donors, an assumption that may not hold. Most TCR sequences were seen in very few donors, while some public TCRs were found in many individuals. Compared with equally common non-associated chains, HLA-associated TCR beta chains in a later analysis were more clonally expanded and had lower generation probabilities. The classifier was reported to diagnose cytomegalovirus status with high specificity and sensitivity in both the original cohort and the validation cohort. Fewer than 20 rarely observed V segments, including chromosome 9 orphons, were excluded from the earlier analysis of some 590 of the donors because counts were too low. When HLA alleles, especially DR and DQ, strongly co-occurred, attributing TCR associations to individual alleles was difficult.

Library preparation used the immunoSEQ multiplex PCR assay. For the multiplex PCR, a mixture combining 60 forward primers for TCR Vbeta segments and 13 reverse primers for TCR Jbeta segments was used. Amplification of the CDR3 region of rearranged TCR beta genes was performed with a multiplex PCR assay on genomic DNA. The amplified TCR beta libraries were sequenced on the Illumina HiSeq System as 87-base-pair reads. The study's processing was this. In a later analysis, tens of millions of unique TCR beta chains were counted across the roughly 610 repertoires, and roughly 11 million of these chains were shared by at least two donors. Raw reads were error-corrected and collapsed into unique sequences by a nearest-neighbor algorithm in which closely related sequences were merged to remove PCR and sequencing errors. CDR3 sequences were aligned to IMGT reference sequences to assign V, D and J gene segments. Each retained sequence needed at least a six-nucleotide match to both a V gene segment and a J gene segment. Rearrangements were called productive when the CDR3 lacked stop codons and stayed in frame with V and J; all others were non-productive. Following IMGT convention, CDR3 was defined as the stretch from the second conserved V-encoded cysteine up to the conserved J-encoded phenylalanine. In an earlier analysis of around 600 of the donors, sequences lacking an unambiguous match to a single V gene segment were excluded. An earlier analysis of a few hundred of the donors called V segments functional above 56.7% productive rearrangements and segregating when the between-donor standard deviation exceeded 5%. A statistical classification framework was developed to diagnose cytomegalovirus status using the catalog of TCR beta chain sequences. A later analysis assigned V and J genes by comparing TCR nucleotide sequences with IMGT/GENE-DB human TR gene sequences. The TCRdist pipeline was used in a later analysis to assign CDR3 sequences and most-parsimonious VDJ recombination scenarios. In a later analysis, each TCR beta chain was defined by its CDR3 amino acid sequence together with its V-gene family, and reads lacking a unique V-gene family were excluded. As a way to deal with suspected cross-contamination and a sequencing artifact, a later analysis dropped roughly 600 nucleotide sequences that were highly shared and had low generation probability. A later analysis calculated a clonal expansion index for each public chain from normalized within-repertoire ranks of inferred template counts. In a later analysis, generation probabilities were computed with a VDJ recombination model fitted to out-of-frame rearrangements, and the resulting probabilities were checked against IGoR. A later analysis scored TCR-TCR, TCR-HLA and TCR-CMV co-occurrence with hypergeometric tests, applying a repertoire-size bias correction to TCR pairs. False discovery rates were estimated in a later analysis by permuting HLA or CMV assignments 20 times. In a later analysis, co-occurring TCRs were grouped with DBSCAN, and TCRdist sequence similarity was added when clustering was performed within HLA-allele-positive subsets. For co-occurrence clustering, repertoires with fewer than 30,000 or more than 120,000 public chains were excluded, along with five repertoires with anomalous nucleotide sharing. What TCRdb holds here is the immuneACCESS table cut down to in-frame rearrangements. Part of the clones is not present; checked against another copy, under half of the missing clones reflect an unresolved V gene, and the others are unexplained. V, J and clone size were drawn from that table, and D and trimming were deduced from the DNA. The sample includes under 300,000 clones, with 70% to 90% observed a single time. The top ten clonotypes cover 2% of the sample.

In total, around 600 healthy bone marrow donors made up the cohort. Cohort members were all nominally healthy when sampled, although unrecorded immune exposures were likely present. The donor tested CMV seropositive, placing the donor among the 250 to 350 seropositive members of the cohort. Every donor gave a peripheral blood sample, and the peripheral blood mononuclear cells from that sample were used for TCR beta sequencing. The Qiagen DNeasy Blood Extraction Kit was used to extract genomic DNA from the blood cell samples. Remarks on this clone: No cognate antigen has been identified for it. No quality values exist for individual bases; no much larger clone is one base distant.

The sequenced sample consisted of PBMCs. This clonotype was sampled from a woman aged 40 to 50 in good health and CMV-seropositive.

The CDR3 reads as follows: CASSAGTSGRRGIGETQYF. The bases are TGTGCCAGCAGTGCCGGGACTAGCGGGAGGAGAGGTATAGGAGAGACCCAGTACTTC. The V gene is TRBV6-1 and the J gene is TRBJ2-5, with 15 bases aligning to TRBD2. The CDR3 spans 19 residues, from the cysteine through the phenylalanine. CDR3 DNA only is kept here, 57 bases in frame from base 1. The junction shows trimming of 4 bases on V and 4 bases on J, and the gene matches do not reach 13 bases of it. CDR1 and CDR2 (MNHNS, SASEGT) derive from the germline V gene.